This is a list of T cell receptor beta chains from one sample in a study of control samples from healthy donors and cancer patients. Assay: immunoSEQ multiplex PCR; the TCRdb copy retains only in-frame clones and omits some. The sample has tens of thousands of clones, nearly 90% seen once. Sequencing was done on a sample of blood. All receptors derive from a man aged 45-65 years in good health. The CDR3 runs from the conserved cysteine through the conserved F or W. The D gene is left open where the match is weak. Some rows mark clone size as missing; the rest say once, few, many or name a class of expanded clone.

>.|TRBV7-2|TRBD2|TRBJ2-1
TGTGCCAGCAGCCCCTTATTGGGGGGGGGTAAGAATGAGCAGTTCTTC
CASSPLLGGGKNEQFF
>.|TRBV14|.|TRBJ2-7
TGTGCCAGCAGCCAAGTTGGACCAACGGGTGAGCAGTACTTC
CASSQVGPTGEQYF
>.|TRBV19|.|TRBJ2-6
TGTGCCAGTAGTAATCAACGCTCTGGGGCCAACGTCCTGACTTTC
CASSNQRSGANVLTF
>once|TRBV10-3|TRBD2|TRBJ2-4
TGTGCCTCCAGTAGCGGGGGGGCTGGAGGAAACATTCAGTACTTC
CASSSGGAGGNIQYF
>few|TRBV15|.|TRBJ2-7
TGTGCCACCAGCAGTCTACGGCTTGGCCACGAGCAGTACTTC
CATSSLRLGHEQYF
>.|TRBV11-2|TRBD1|TRBJ1-3
TGTGCCAGCAGATCTTTTGGGACAGGGGAAAACACCATATATTTT
CASRSFGTGENTIYF
>.|TRBV7-6|.|TRBJ1-5
TGTGCCAGCAGCTTTGAGTATAGCAATCAGCCCCAGCATTTT
CASSFEYSNQPQHF
>.|TRBV14|.|TRBJ2-7
TGTGCCAGCAGCCAAAGAGTTCTACAGGGACTTTTCTACGAGCAGTACTTC
CASSQRVLQGLFYEQYF
>.|TRBV11-2|TRBD2|TRBJ2-1
TGTGCCAGCAGCCGGGTGGTCAGCGGGGGAAGCTCCTACAATGAGCAGTTCTTC
CASSRVVSGGSSYNEQFF
>.|TRBV20-1|.|TRBJ1-2
TGCAGTGCTAGTAAGGGCGATACGACGGTCTATGGCTACACCTTC
CSASKGDTTVYGYTF
>.|TRBV11-2|.|TRBJ1-1
TGTGCCAGCAGCTTAGAGGAACAGGGAGCTTTCTTT
CASSLEEQGAFF
>.|TRBV2|TRBD1|TRBJ1-5
TGTGCCAGCAGTACACAGGGGGTTGGCAATCAGCCCCAGCATTTT
CASSTQGVGNQPQHF
>.|TRBV29-1|.|TRBJ1-3
TGCAGCGTGGGCGGCTCTGGAAACACCATATATTTT
CSVGGSGNTIYF
>once|TRBV18|.|TRBJ1-1
TGTGCCAGCTCACTATTCCGGGACCAAGACACTGAAGCTTTCTTT
CASSLFRDQDTEAFF
>.|TRBV7-7|.|TRBJ2-3
TGTGCCAGCAGTTTTACGTCTGGGGATACGCAGTATTTT
CASSFTSGDTQYF
>.|TRBV4-2|.|TRBJ2-3
TGTGCCAGCAGCCAAGTTTCGGGGGATACGCAGTATTTT
CASSQVSGDTQYF
>.|TRBV4-1|.|TRBJ1-6
TGCGCCAGCAGCCGAGTTGGACAGTTGTTGACACCCCTCCACTTT
CASSRVGQLLTPLHF
>.|TRBV18|.|TRBJ1-1
TGTGCCAGCACCCGGAATCGGGAGGATGAAGCTTTCTTT
CASTRNREDEAFF
>.|TRBV7-7|TRBD1|TRBJ2-3
TGTGCTAGCAGCAGAGGACAGGGGAGCACAGATACGCAGTATTTT
CASSRGQGSTDTQYF
>.|TRBV2|TRBD1|TRBJ2-1
TGTGCCAGCAGCTTGGGACAGGTAACCGTCCATGAGCAGTTCTTC
CASSLGQVTVHEQFF
>.|TRBV6-5|.|TRBJ2-7
TGTGCCAGCAGTTTAGGGACGGTCCTCGGCGAGCAGTACTTC
CASSLGTVLGEQYF
>.|TRBV4-2|TRBD1|TRBJ1-1
TGTGCCAGCAGCCAACTGGGACAGGGGGGTGAAGCTTTCTTT
CASSQLGQGGEAFF
>.|TRBV19|.|TRBJ1-1
TGTGCCAGTAGTAGAGGGTGGGCTGAAGCTTTCTTT
CASSRGWAEAFF
>.|TRBV3-1/TRBV3-2|.|TRBJ2-5
TGTGCCAGCAGCCAAGTCTCTAGCGCCTCCGGGACCCAGTACTTC
CASSQVSSASGTQYF
>few|TRBV28|.|TRBJ2-7
TGTGCCAGCAGTTTCTCTTACTACGAGCAGTACTTC
CASSFSYYEQYF
>once|TRBV5-1|.|TRBJ1-6
TGCGCCAGCAGCTTGGGAGGCAATTCACCCCTCCACTTT
CASSLGGNSPLHF
>once|TRBV4-1|.|TRBJ1-2
TGCGCCAGCAGTTGGGGGCATGGCTACACCTTC
CASSWGHGYTF
>.|TRBV5-5|.|TRBJ2-5
TGTGCCAGCTCCGGCATTTCGTGGGAGACCCAGTACTTC
CASSGISWETQYF
>.|TRBV7-2|.|TRBJ1-2
TGTGCCAGCAGCTTACCATCCGGAGAGGGGAGAAGTGGCTACACCTTC
CASSLPSGEGRSGYTF
>.|TRBV11-2|.|TRBJ2-1
TGTGCCAGCAGCTTAGGAGGGGGCAATGAGCAGTTCTTC
CASSLGGGNEQFF
>.|TRBV3-1/TRBV3-2|TRBD2|TRBJ2-1
TGTGCCAGCAGCCCTCGAGCGGGGAAGGATGAGCAGTTCTTC
CASSPRAGKDEQFF
>.|TRBV2|.|TRBJ2-1
TGTGCCAGCAGTGAAGGGCAAACCTTAAGGAATGAGCAGTTCTTC
CASSEGQTLRNEQFF
>few|TRBV6-1|TRBD1|TRBJ2-1
TGTGCCAGCAGTGAGACAGGGGATTACAATGAGCAGTTCTTC
CASSETGDYNEQFF
>.|TRBV3-1/TRBV3-2|.|TRBJ1-2
TGTGCCAGCAGCCAAGGGATGGGACACTTAGTGGGTCCGATCCGTGGCTACACCTTC
CASSQGMGHLVGPIRGYTF
>once|TRBV3-1/TRBV3-2|.|TRBJ1-1
TGTGCCAGCAGCGGGGTGGGACTTGAAGCTTTCTTT
CASSGVGLEAFF
>.|TRBV5-6|TRBD1|TRBJ2-5
TGTGCCAGCAGCCGGACAGGGGAAGAGACCCAGTACTTC
CASSRTGEETQYF
>.|TRBV30|TRBD1|TRBJ2-4
TGTGCCTGGGAACAGGGGACAGGGGGGAACATTCAGTACTTC
CAWEQGTGGNIQYF
>few|TRBV19|.|TRBJ1-3
TGTGCCAGTAGTATGAGAGGGGCTGGAAACACCATATATTTT
CASSMRGAGNTIYF
>.|TRBV25-1|.|TRBJ2-7
TGTGCCAGCAGCGCCCTCCTAAGGGGGTCTGGGAGCTCCTACGAGCAGTACTTC
CASSALLRGSGSSYEQYF
>.|TRBV3-1/TRBV3-2|.|TRBJ1-1
TGTGCCAGCAGCACCAGGGCCTTTAACACTGAAGCTTTCTTT
CASSTRAFNTEAFF
>.|TRBV5-1|.|TRBJ2-4
TGCGCCAGCAGCTTGGCCGGGGAAAACATTCAGTACTTC
CASSLAGENIQYF
>.|TRBV7-9|.|TRBJ1-2
TGTGCCAGCAGCTCAAGTAATAACTATGGCTACACCTTC
CASSSSNNYGYTF
>.|TRBV18|.|TRBJ2-5
TGTGCCAGCTCCCGCGGCTGGGAGACCCAGTACTTC
CASSRGWETQYF
>.|TRBV5-1|TRBD1|TRBJ2-4
TGCGCCAGCAGCCCCTGGCCGGGACAGGAGAAAAACATTCAGTACTTC
CASSPWPGQEKNIQYF